These 7 T cell receptor beta chains came from one sample sequenced in a study of OX40 agonist ivuxolimab in advanced cancers. Profiling relied on immunoSEQ multiplex PCR, and the TCRdb table lists in-frame clones only, not all of them. Here the sample spans over 35,000 clones, around 89% being singletons. The material was CD4+ or CD8+ T cells sorted from blood, obtained in a trial of the OX40 agonist ivuxolimab. These receptors were taken from an adult with an advanced solid tumor such as melanoma, head and neck, liver or kidney cancer.

A remark on this clone: A read error may account for a junction end that differs from germline. The rearrangement links TRBV6-5 to TRBJ2-1; a possible D gene is TRBD2 (5 bases). The CDR3 has 14 amino acids. Germline CDR1 is MNHEY and CDR2 is SVGAGI. CDR3 nucleotides: TGTGCCAGCAGCCCCGACTATACCGTGAATGGGCAGTTCTTC. As protein: CASSPDYTVNGQFF.

The CDR3 DNA sequence: TGCAGCGCCGGGGAAAACTACGAGCAGTACTTC. It encodes CSAGENYEQYF. V gene TRBV29-1 combines with J gene TRBJ2-7, with D maybe TRBD2 (5 bases). Between the trimmed V and J ends, which lost 7 bases and 3 bases, there was a span of 10 bases. CDR3 length: 11 residues. Germline values: CDR1 SQVTM, CDR2 ANQGSEA.

This clone has only one observation. The V and J genes are TRBV5-1 and TRBJ2-3; TRBD2 matches at 7 bases. CDR1 is SGHRS, CDR2 YFSETQ, per germline. V was pared by 4 bases and J by 10 bases, with 18 bases of the junction left unmatched. The CDR3 loop spans 16 amino acids. Here the CDR3 DNA reads TGCGCCAGCAGCCTTCAAACGAGCGGGGCTCCCAGAGCGCAGTATTTT. Its protein is CASSLQTSGAPRAQYF.

This chain links TRBV5-4 with TRBJ2-7, with 8 bases matching TRBD1. V dropped 4 bases and J dropped 12; count of bases not matched to a gene: 18. CDR1 is SGHNT and CDR2 is YYREEE in the germline V gene (reference sequence). The CDR3 runs 15 residues. As DNA, the CDR3 is TGTGCCAGCAGCGTCACCGGGACAGGTCCTGGATTCGCGTACTTC. The encoded protein is CASSVTGTGPGFAYF.

The V gene is TRBV18, the J gene TRBJ2-1; tentatively, D is TRBD2 (5 bases). Deletions cut 3 bases from V and 5 bases from J, with 14 bases between. The CDR3 covers 15 residues. CDR1 KGHSH and CDR2 LQKENI come from the germline V gene. This CDR3 reads CASSPSETRNNEQFF. CDR3 nucleotide sequence: TGTGCCAGCTCACCTTCCGAAACTAGGAACAATGAGCAGTTCTTC. The complete variable domain, with remaining parts taken from reference TRBV18 and TRBJ2-1, reads NAGVMQNPRHLVRRRGQEARLRCSPMKGHSHVYWYRQLPEEGLKFMVYLQKENIIDESGMPKERFSAEFPKEGPSILRIQQVVRGDSAAYFCASSPSETRNNEQFFGPGTRLTVL.

V is TRBV5-1 and J is TRBJ1-1; D uncertain. With 0 bases removed from V and 5 bases from J, the gap between germline ends came to 11 bases. Germline CDR1 is SGHRS and CDR2 is YFSETQ. CDR3 size: 14 residues. For the CDR3, the DNA is TGCGCCAGCAGCTTGGGTGAGGCGGGGACTGAAGCTTTCTTT. As protein: CASSLGEAGTEAFF. Drawing the rest from reference TRBV5-1 and TRBJ1-1, the complete variable domain is KAGVTQTPRYLIKTRGQQVTLSCSPISGHRSVSWYQQTPGQGLQFLFEYFSETQRNKGNFPGRFSGRQFSNSRSEMNVSTLELGDSALYLCASSLGEAGTEAFFGQGTRLTVV.

The table lists this clone with a few counts. This rearrangement joins TRBV7-2 to TRBJ2-1; D is uncertain. V dropped 4 bases and J dropped 6 bases, with 10 bases sitting between them. Germline lookup yields CDR1 SGHTA and CDR2 FQGNSA. The CDR3 length is 13 residues. This CDR3 reads CASSSQWGNEQFF. CDR3 nucleotide sequence: TGTGCCAGCAGCTCTCAGTGGGGCAATGAGCAGTTCTTC.